A single sample is the source of the 23 T cell receptor beta chains below, sequenced in a study of CD8+CD57+ T cells in acquired aplastic anemia. Genomic DNA served as template for TCR beta VDJ and CDR3 profiling. A single record per CDR3 protein comes from TCRdb applying MiXCR to the reads. Altogether hundreds of thousands of distinct CDR3 sequences are present, about a third being singletons, with the ten largest covering approximately 0.82%. Sequencing was done on patients that had shown CD8+CD57+ cell expansion by flow cytometry. Specimen: sorted CD4+, CD8+, or CD8+CD57+ T cells (not recorded which) from PBMCs. These receptor sequences come from a human donor with aplastic anemia.

In its sample, this clonotype was seen once. The CDR3 nucleotides are TGTGCCAGCCAGGACAGGGGTGGGGAGCAGTACTTC. The encoded protein is CASQDRGGEQYF. The rearrangement uses TRBV12-3 or TRBV12-4 and TRBJ2-7; 9 bases fit TRBD1. This CDR3 has 12 residues. After removal of 8 bases from V and 7 bases from J, the junction contained 6 bases not matched to a gene.

The chain is built from TRBV6-1 and TRBJ2-7; perhaps TRBD2 as D (5 bases). Trimming shortened V by 2 bases and J by 7 bases, and 12 bases separated the two germline ends. This CDR3 contains 13 residues. The germline V gene encodes CDR1 MNHNS and CDR2 SASEGT. The CDR3 sequence is CASSERGPGEQYF. The CDR3 DNA is TGTGCCAGCAGTGAACGAGGGCCGGGGGAGCAGTACTTC.

The CDR3: CSARDPRGVSYGYTF. The CDR3 DNA sequence: TGCAGTGCTAGAGACCCCAGGGGGGTGAGTTATGGCTACACCTTC. V and J are TRBV20-1 and TRBJ1-2; TRBD1 matches 7 bases. With V trimmed by 0 bases and J by 5 bases, 9 bases remained unmatched. The CDR3 runs to 15 residues. CDR1 and CDR2 from the germline V gene are DFQATT and SNEGSKA (reference sequence).

This clonotype was seen a handful of times. This sequence joins TRBV5-1 and TRBJ2-7; D is possibly TRBD2 (6 bases). Germline-derived CDR1 and CDR2 are SGHRS and YFSETQ. The germline V and J ends were trimmed by 0 bases and 3 bases, with 13 bases remaining between them. The CDR3 runs to 15 residues. The CDR3 coding sequence is TGCGCCAGCAGCTTGGCTAGCGCCTACTTCTACGAGCAGTACTTC. Translated, it gives CASSLASAYFYEQYF.

This clonotype was observed at least ten times. The CDR3 loop reads CASSYDRGRRETQYF. In DNA form, the CDR3 reads TGTGCCAGCAGCTACGACAGGGGGCGCAGGGAGACCCAGTACTTC. This chain connects TRBV7-2 to TRBJ2-5; 10 bases map to TRBD1. CDR1 and CDR2 from the germline V gene are SGHTA and FQGNSA. With V trimmed by 4 bases and J by 5 bases, 7 bases remained unmatched. The CDR3 length is 15 residues.

To note about this clonotype: Given a much more abundant clone one base away, this may be a read error. The CDR3 carries no conserved terminal phenylalanine or tryptophan, so it likely arises from a read error. The CDR3 reads CSATQQGNYGYTL. CDR3 DNA sequence: TGCAGTGCTACACAACAGGGGAACTATGGCTACACCCTC. This rearrangement joins TRBV20-1 to TRBJ1-2, with 7 bases matching TRBD1. Germline V gives CDR1 DFQATT, CDR2 SNEGSKA (reference sequence). V lost 4 bases, J lost 2 bases, and 4 bases stayed unmatched. There are 13 residues in the CDR3.

This clonotype appeared many times. The chain links TRBV19 to TRBJ2-2; TRBD2 matches at 9 bases. The CDR3 length is 15 residues. Germline loops: CDR1 LNHDA, CDR2 SQIVND (reference sequence). V shed 3 bases and J 5 bases; nucleotides not matched to a gene: 4. CDR3 region: CASSIGLAGTGELFF. The CDR3 DNA follows: TGTGCCAGTAGTATTGGGCTAGCGGGAACCGGGGAGCTGTTTTTT. Full variable domain (missing parts from reference TRBV19 and TRBJ2-2): DGGITQSPKYLFRKEGQNVTLSCEQNLNHDAMYWYRQDPGQGLRLIYYSQIVNDFQKGDIAEGYSVSREKKESFPLTVTSAQKNPTAFYLCASSIGLAGTGELFFGEGSRLTVL.

Notes on this clonotype: One end of the junction varies from germline; a read error may be responsible. The J gene is TRBJ1-2, the V gene TRBV4-1; 8 nucleotides line up with TRBD1. CDR3 size: 17 residues. CDR1 and CDR2 (germline): MGHRA, YSYEKL. The CDR3 DNA reads TGCGCCAGCAGCCAAGCAATTATTCGGACAGGGACCTATGGCTGCACCTTC. Protein sequence: CASSQAIIRTGTYGCTF.

The gene calls are TRBV25-1 and TRBJ2-7; 7 bases map to TRBD1. V was clipped by 6 bases and J by 2 bases; unmatched bases: 13. Germline V gene lookup returns CDR1 MGHDK and CDR2 SYGVNS. The CDR3 runs to 16 residues. The chain's CDR3 is CASRTYHRQGPYEQYF. The CDR3 bases are TGTGCCAGCAGAACCTACCATCGACAGGGCCCCTACGAGCAGTACTTC.

This clonotype was seen ten or more times. The V gene is TRBV24-1, the J gene TRBJ1-5; D gene uncertain. There are 14 residues in the CDR3. Germline assignment: CDR1 KGHDR and CDR2 SFDVKD. V was trimmed by 6 bases and J by 4 bases, leaving 12 bases between them. The CDR3 is CATSSPGPNQPQHF. The CDR3 region has the DNA TGTGCCACCAGTTCCCCAGGTCCTAATCAGCCCCAGCATTTT.

The chain has TRBV29-1 and TRBJ1-1; D is unresolved. The CDR3 contains 10 residues. Deletions cut 6 bases from V and 6 bases from J, with 8 bases between. Per the germline V gene, CDR1 is SQVTM and CDR2 is ANQGSEA. CDR3 nucleotides: TGCAGCGTCTCGGGTCCTGAAGCTTTCTTT. This sequence encodes CSVSGPEAFF.

The J gene is TRBJ1-2, the V gene TRBV19; D not certain. Germline lookup yields CDR1 LNHDA and CDR2 SQIVND (reference sequence). The CDR3 is made up of 14 amino acids. Trimming shortened V by 7 bases and J by 1 base, and 13 bases separated the two germline ends. This chain's CDR3 is CASIRADDNYGYTF. The CDR3 nucleotides read TGTGCCAGTATACGGGCAGATGATAACTATGGCTACACCTTC.

The chain links TRBV7-6 to TRBJ2-1; TRBD2 is a possible D gene (6 bases). Per germline, CDR1 SGHVS and CDR2 FNYEAQ. There are 15 residues in the CDR3. The ends were cut back, 1 base at V and 10 bases at J, with 17 bases in the middle. CDR3 DNA: TGTGCCAGCAGCTTAGATTCGACGGAGGGTTACGAGCAGTTCTTC. This encodes CASSLDSTEGYEQFF. The whole variable domain, filled in from reference TRBV7-6 and TRBJ2-1, reads GAGVSQSPRYKVTKRGQDVALRCDPISGHVSLYWYRQALGQGPEFLTYFNYEAQQDKSGLPNDRFSAERPEGSISTLTIQRTEQRDSAMYRCASSLDSTEGYEQFFGPGTRLTVL.

This clonotype was seen many times. This chain uses TRBV7-9 with TRBJ1-1; tentative D call: TRBD1 (5 bases). Germline V gene data show CDR1 as SEHNR and CDR2 as FQNEAQ (reference sequence). Trimming cost V 1 base and J 1 base, with 7 bases left between them. The CDR3 consists of 14 residues. Written as DNA, the CDR3 is TGTGCCAGCAGCTTAGTTACAGGGAACACTGAAGCTTTCTTT. The encoded protein is CASSLVTGNTEAFF.

The rearrangement joins TRBV12-3 or TRBV12-4 to TRBJ2-5, with 7 nucleotides matching TRBD1. This CDR3 contains 16 residues. The V and J ends lost 3 bases and 1 base, in that order; junction bases with no gene match: 8. The CDR3 nucleotides read TGTGCCAGCAGTTTGGACAGGCATGGGGGCCAAGAGACCCAGTACTTC. It is translated as CASSLDRHGGQETQYF.

The sample holds many counts of this clonotype. The V gene is TRBV7-8, the J gene TRBJ1-1; D uncertain. V shed 2 bases and J shed 1 base, with 5 bases lying between them. The germline gives CDR1 SGHVS, CDR2 FQNEAQ. The CDR3 has 13 residues. The CDR3 DNA reads as TGTGCCAGCAGCTTATATCAGAACACTGAAGCTTTCTTT. Translated: CASSLYQNTEAFF. Supplemented by reference TRBV7-8 and TRBJ1-1, the full variable domain reads GAGVSQSPRYKVAKRGQDVALRCDPISGHVSLFWYQQALGQGPEFLTYFQNEAQLDKSGLPSDRFFAERPEGSVSTLKIQRTQQEDSAVYLCASSLYQNTEAFFGQGTRLTVV.

With respect to this clonotype: With a much larger clone just one base away, this may be a read error. This rearrangement joins TRBV5-6 to TRBJ2-7, with TRBD1 matching 9 bases. The CDR3 is made up of 14 amino acids. Germline values: CDR1 SGHDT, CDR2 YYEEEE. For the CDR3, the DNA is TGTGCCGGCAGCACCGGGACAGGGCCCAACGAGCAGTACTTC. Its protein product is CAGSTGTGPNEQYF.

As for this clonotype: A much larger clone differs from this one at a single base, so this may be a read error. The rearrangement links TRBV19 to TRBJ2-3; no clear D gene. Looked up from germline, CDR1 is LNHDA and CDR2 is SQIVND (reference sequence). The CDR3 has 13 amino acids. CDR3 sequence reads: CAGSITAADTQYF. The CDR3 DNA sequence: TGTGCCGGTAGTATTACTGCGGCTGATACGCAGTATTTT. Filled out from reference TRBV19 and TRBJ2-3, the complete variable domain reads DGGITQSPKYLFRKEGQNVTLSCEQNLNHDAMYWYRQDPGQGLRLIYYSQIVNDFQKGDIAEGYSVSREKKESFPLTVTSAQKNPTAFYLCAGSITAADTQYFGPGTRLTVL.

CDR3 sequence: CASSTGGVAEAFF. In DNA, the CDR3 is TGTGCCAGCAGCACAGGGGGGGTAGCTGAAGCTTTCTTT. The chain combines TRBV9 with TRBJ1-1; 8 nucleotides align to TRBD1. CDR1 SGDLS and CDR2 YYNGEE come from the germline V gene. The length of the CDR3 is 13 residues. V lost 4 bases and J lost 6; bases outside the gene matches: 5.

In its sample, this clonotype was seen a few times. A read error may explain this, as a much larger clone is one base away. The chain combines TRBV25-1 with TRBJ1-1; a possible D gene is TRBD1 (6 bases). CDR1 and CDR2 (germline): MGHDK, SYGVNS. Trimming left V 8 bases short and J 5 bases short, with 9 bases between. This CDR3 region has 11 residues. CDR3 amino acids: CASQGCTEAFF. The CDR3 nucleotides are TGTGCCAGCCAGGGGTGTACTGAAGCTTTCTTT.

Note on this clonotype: A much larger clonotype is one base distant, so this may be a read error. The rearrangement links TRBV11-1 to TRBJ2-5; perhaps D is TRBD1 or TRBD2 (5 bases each). CDR1 is SGHAT, CDR2 FQDESV, per germline (reference sequence). The CDR3 length is 15 residues. The CDR3, as DNA: TGTGCCAGCAGCGTCAACGCTGGGGGTTTAGAGACCCAGCACTTC. It translates to CASSVNAGGLETQHF.

CDR3 loop: CATSGQGGLHTEAFF. The CDR3 DNA sequence: TGTGCCACCTCCGGACAGGGAGGTCTGCACACTGAAGCTTTCTTT. V gene TRBV24-1 combines with J gene TRBJ1-1; TRBD1 aligns across 8 bases. Germline V lookup: CDR1 KGHDR, CDR2 SFDVKD. This CDR3 has 15 amino acids. V lost 9 bases to trimming and J lost 3 bases; unmatched junction nucleotides: 11.

In its sample, this clonotype was seen a few times. The chain has TRBV30 and TRBJ2-7; 8 nucleotides agree with TRBD1. Germline V CDR1 and CDR2: GTSNPN, SVGIG (reference sequence). With 8 bases clipped from V and 3 bases from J, the junction kept 3 bases outside the gene matches. The CDR3 length is 11 residues. Written as DNA, the CDR3 is TGTGCCGGGACAGGTCTCTACGAGCAGTACTTC. Residues: CAGTGLYEQYF.